One sample yielded the 22 T cell receptor beta chains listed below, sequenced in a study of glioma-infiltrating T cells after dendritic cell vaccination. Clones were sequenced by immunoSEQ multiplex PCR, and TCRdb holds only the in-frame ones, with some missing. This sample has more than 60,000 clones, with 75% to 85% found just once. The source was blood, collected before dendritic cell vaccination. The receptors originated from a human donor with glioblastoma.

The V and J genes are TRBV6-6 and TRBJ1-4, with TRBD1 matching 9 bases. Germline assignment: CDR1 MNHNY and CDR2 SVGAGI (reference sequence). J lost 8 bases, V lost 3 bases, and 7 bases had no gene match. This CDR3 region has 15 residues. The CDR3 here is CASSYPGTGREKLFF. The CDR3 bases are TGTGCCAGCAGTTATCCCGGGACAGGGCGCGAAAAACTGTTTTTT.

The chain joins TRBV4-2 to TRBJ1-1, with D possibly being TRBD1 (6 bases). Germline values: CDR1 LGHNA, CDR2 YNFKEQ. CDR3 length: 12 amino acids. The V end lost 4 bases, the J end lost 11 bases, and 14 bases lay between the germline ends. CDR3 sequence: CASSPNRVGAFF. In nucleotides, the CDR3 is TGTGCCAGCAGCCCTAACAGGGTTGGGGCTTTCTTT.

The chain employs TRBV4-1 and TRBJ2-1, with 9 bases that match TRBD1. The trim removed 4 bases at V and 6 bases at J, leaving 7 bases unmatched. The CDR3 extends over 15 amino acids. CDR1 and CDR2 (germline): MGHRA, YSYEKL. CDR3: CASSLRTGDRNEQFF. CDR3 DNA: TGCGCCAGCAGCCTACGGACAGGGGACCGCAATGAGCAGTTCTTC.

The chain recombines TRBV7-9 with TRBJ1-4; a weak D match, TRBD1 (5 bases). Germline V CDR1 and CDR2: SEHNR, FQNEAQ (reference sequence). This CDR3 has 15 residues. Trimming cost V 7 bases and J 7 bases, with 19 bases left between them. CDR3 coding DNA: TGTGCCAGCACCAACTCGGGGGAAGCGAGTGAAAAACTGTTTTTT. Its translation is CASTNSGEASEKLFF.

The chain employs TRBV5-4 and TRBJ1-1; unclear D gene. V lost 4 bases and J lost 7, with 14 bases in between. The germline gives CDR1 SGHNT, CDR2 YYREEE (reference sequence). The CDR3 runs to 13 residues. As DNA, the CDR3 is TGTGCCAGCAGCGGGAAAGAGGGATATGAAGCTTTCTTT. Amino acid sequence: CASSGKEGYEAFF.

CDR3 coding DNA: TGCGCCAGCAGCTCCGGGACAGAGAGTTACGAGCAGTACTTC. Residues: CASSSGTESYEQYF. The gene calls are TRBV10-2 and TRBJ2-5, with 7 bases identical to TRBD1. The last part of the DNA fits TRBJ2-7 better; the J call may be wrong. Germline CDR1 reads WSHSY; CDR2 reads SAAADI. CDR3 length equals 14 residues.

The V call is TRBV6-6, the J call TRBJ2-7, with D possibly being TRBD1 (6 bases). Germline assignment: CDR1 MNHNY and CDR2 SVGAGI (reference sequence). The V and J ends lost 2 bases and 3 bases respectively, with 14 bases between them. The CDR3 spans 15 residues. This CDR3 is CASSYSSGENYEQYF. CDR3 DNA: TGTGCCAGCAGTTACAGCTCAGGGGAGAACTACGAGCAGTACTTC.

This chain links TRBV10-3 with TRBJ1-5, with 9 bases fitting TRBD1. Trimming took 2 bases from V and 3 from J; bases not matched to a gene: 2. Germline assignment: CDR1 ENHRY and CDR2 SYGVKD. There are 15 residues in the CDR3. Here the CDR3 reads CAISEGTGNNQPQHF. The CDR3 nucleotides read TGTGCCATCAGTGAGGGGACAGGGAACAATCAGCCCCAGCATTTT.

This clone was counted once. V is TRBV28 and J is TRBJ1-3, with D possibly matching TRBD1 (5 bases). The CDR3 length is 19 residues. CDR1 and CDR2 (germline): MDHEN, SYDVKM. V lost 3 bases, J lost 2 bases, and 23 bases lay in between. The CDR3 sequence is CASSFPTTAGVLAGNTIYF. CDR3 bases: TGTGCCAGCAGTTTCCCCACCACCGCGGGGGTATTAGCTGGAAACACCATATATTTT.

The chain recombines TRBV9 with TRBJ2-5; D may be TRBD2 (5 bases). Per germline, CDR1 SGDLS and CDR2 YYNGEE. The CDR3 length is 14 residues. V shed 1 base and J shed 5 bases, with 12 bases lying between them. The CDR3 loop is CASSVNGVWETQYF. The DNA of the CDR3 is TGTGCCAGCAGCGTAAACGGGGTTTGGGAGACCCAGTACTTC. The full variable domain, in which reference TRBV9 and TRBJ2-5 provide the parts outside the CDR3, is DSGVTQTPKHLITATGQRVTLRCSPRSGDLSVYWYQQSLDQGLQFLIQYYNGEERAKGNILERFSAQQFPDLHSELNLSSLELGDSALYFCASSVNGVWETQYFGPGTRLLVL.

The J gene is TRBJ1-5, the V gene TRBV18, with a possible D match to TRBD1 (5 bases). The germline V and J ends were trimmed by 3 bases and 5 bases, with 8 bases remaining between them. The CDR3 contains 13 residues. Germline loops: CDR1 KGHSH, CDR2 LQKENI. The CDR3 DNA reads as TGTGCCAGCTCACCCTCGGGGGATCAGCCCCAGCATTTT. This gives the protein CASSPSGDQPQHF. The whole variable domain, filled in from reference TRBV18 and TRBJ1-5, reads NAGVMQNPRHLVRRRGQEARLRCSPMKGHSHVYWYRQLPEEGLKFMVYLQKENIIDESGMPKERFSAEFPKEGPSILRIQQVVRGDSAAYFCASSPSGDQPQHFGDGTRLSIL.

This clone was seen just once. One junction end disagrees with the germline gene, perhaps due to a read error. The chain carries TRBV7-9 and TRBJ2-7; 7 nucleotides agree with TRBD1. The CDR3 is 14 amino acids. The germline V gene has CDR1 SEHNR and CDR2 FQNEAQ (reference sequence). The CDR3 nucleotides read TGTGTCAGCAGCTTAAGCACAGGGGTTGACGAGCAGTACTTC. It codes for CVSSLSTGVDEQYF.

The rearrangement links TRBV6-5 to TRBJ2-7, with D tentatively TRBD1 (5 bases). The length of the CDR3 is 12 residues. The germline gives CDR1 MNHEY, CDR2 SVGAGI. Trimming cost V 6 bases and J 2 bases, with 8 bases left between them. The CDR3 region is CASRGVAYEQYF. DNA for the CDR3: TGTGCCAGCAGAGGGGTCGCCTACGAGCAGTACTTC.

The chain links TRBV20-1 to TRBJ1-2, with a weak D call TRBD1 (6 bases). Germline V gives CDR1 DFQATT, CDR2 SNEGSKA (reference sequence). Trimming left V 4 bases short and J 4 bases short, with 7 bases between. The CDR3 runs 11 residues. CDR3 sequence: CSATQGYGYTF. CDR3 bases: TGCAGTGCTACACAGGGCTATGGCTACACCTTC.

V and J are TRBV5-1 and TRBJ2-3; D call uncertain. V was pared by 0 bases and J by 5 bases, with 4 bases between. The CDR3 runs to 12 residues. Germline V gene data show CDR1 as SGHRS and CDR2 as YFSETQ. The CDR3 sequence is CASSLAGDTQYF. CDR3 bases: TGCGCCAGCAGCTTGGCAGGAGATACGCAGTATTTT.

The chain is built from TRBV25-1 and TRBJ1-4, with 7 bases aligning to TRBD1. V lost 5 bases to trimming and J lost 7 bases; unmatched junction nucleotides: 4. The CDR3 loop spans 13 amino acids. The germline V gene encodes CDR1 MGHDK and CDR2 SYGVNS. The CDR3 DNA reads TGTGCCAGCAGTAAGGGGGCTGGTGAAAAACTGTTTTTT. It yields the protein CASSKGAGEKLFF.

This chain connects TRBV2 to TRBJ2-2; D not certain. This CDR3 is built from 13 residues. Trimming stripped 0 bases from V and 7 bases from J, with 6 bases between. Germline CDR1 reads SNHLY; CDR2 reads FYNNEI. The CDR3 nucleotides are TGTGCCAGCAGTGAAGCCCGCAGCGGGGAGCTGTTTTTT. Residues: CASSEARSGELFF.

CDR3 sequence (DNA): TGTGCCAGCAGTGCCCCAGGGGGCCCACATGGCTACACCTTC. This codes for CASSAPGGPHGYTF. The chain is built from TRBV6-5 and TRBJ1-2, with 8 bases fitting TRBD1. V shed 5 bases and J 6 bases; nucleotides not matched to a gene: 8. CDR3 length: 14 amino acids. Germline V gene sequence: CDR1 MNHEY, CDR2 SVGAGI.

The rearrangement uses TRBV6-4 and TRBJ2-3, with D hard to call. Germline V gene data show CDR1 as MRHNA and CDR2 as SNTAGT. V shed 7 bases and J shed 5 bases, with 13 bases lying between them. CDR3 length: 13 residues. CDR3 nucleotides: TGTGCCAGCACCCCGTCCCCCGGAGATACGCAGTATTTT. Translated: CASTPSPGDTQYF.

The rearrangement joins TRBV9 to TRBJ2-5, with D uncertain. Trimming pared 4 bases from V and 5 bases from J, leaving 18 bases between. This CDR3 has 15 residues. Germline loops: CDR1 SGDLS, CDR2 YYNGEE. This CDR3 is CASSRSWADAETQYF. CDR3 nucleotide sequence: TGTGCCAGCAGCAGAAGCTGGGCCGACGCCGAGACCCAGTACTTC.

As DNA, the CDR3 is TGTGCAAGTCGCTTAGCCTCCCGGACTGGTCCGGGCTACACCTTC. The encoded protein is CASRLASRTGPGYTF. V usage is TRBV12-2 and J usage is TRBJ1-2. TRBV12-2 is a recognized pseudogene. The CDR3 runs to 15 residues.

This chain links TRBV28 with TRBJ2-7, with D perhaps TRBD2 (5 bases). The germline V gene encodes CDR1 MDHEN and CDR2 SYDVKM. V shed 5 bases and J shed 0 bases, with 5 bases lying between them. This CDR3 is built from 12 residues. The CDR3 DNA is TGTGCCAGCAGTCGGGGCTCCTACGAGCAGTACTTC. Translation gives CASSRGSYEQYF.